This T cell receptor (beta chain) is drawn from a study of cytomegalovirus exposure and HLA in healthy donors. 60 Vbeta and 13 Jbeta primers were used in PCR. Only in-frame clones appear in the TCRdb table, and some are missing; sequencing was by immunoSEQ multiplex PCR. The sample gives 65,000 to 90,000 clones, over 70% of which show up once; over 10% is in the top ten. As for this clone: Its target is unknown.

CDR3 length equals 16 residues. The junction had 5 bases not matched to a gene; V was cut back by 2 bases and J by 2 bases. CDR1 and CDR2 (germline): SNHLY, FYNNEI. General observations from the study: V- and J-gene trimming in TCR beta was tied to a missense DCLRE1C variant by an analysis performed later.

Sequencing was carried out using PBMCs. The V and J genes are TRBV2 and TRBJ2-7, with 11 nucleotides matching TRBD1. This TCR derives from a man between 65 and 85 years old in good health and CMV-seronegative. The DNA of the CDR3 is TGTGCCAGCAGTGAAAGGAGGACAGGGGGCCCCTACGAGCAGTACTTC. Protein sequence: CASSERRTGGPYEQYF.